This section outlines one TCR beta chain sequence together with its context. Only in-frame clones appear in the TCRdb table, and some are missing; sequencing was by immunoSEQ multiplex PCR. The sample carries fewer than 75,000 clones, 91% recorded once. This record belongs to a study of T cell changes during pregnancy in multiple sclerosis. In germline, CDR1 is SGDLS, CDR2 YYNGEE. The ends were cut back, 4 bases at V and 5 bases at J, with 18 bases in the middle. The CDR3 runs 16 residues. Sequenced material: peripheral blood, taken in the first trimester of pregnancy. The clonotype comes from a female donor with multiple sclerosis, enrolled in a pregnancy study. V usage is TRBV9 and J usage is TRBJ2-2; TRBD1 might be the D (6 bases). The CDR3 DNA follows: TGTGCCAGCAGCCCCGTTAACAGGGTGGGGACCGGGGAGCTGTTTTTT. This encodes CASSPVNRVGTGELFF.